Given below is one T cell receptor (beta chain) in context. The antigen is not known. This record belongs to a study of CD8+CD57+ T cells in acquired aplastic anemia. CDR3 and TCR beta VDJ profiling relied on a genomic DNA template. TCRdb called the reads again in MiXCR, with one record for every CDR3 protein. The table shows under 200,000 distinct CDR3 sequences, with 40% to 55% occurring only once. General observations from the study: Patients and controls had in common approximately 30 CD8+ CDR3 sequences.

Patients selected for sequencing had displayed CD8+CD57+ cell expansion by flow cytometry. The sequence came from a human donor with aplastic anemia. The specimen sequenced was sorted CD4+, CD8+, or CD8+CD57+ T cells (not recorded which) from PBMCs.

DNA for the CDR3: TGTGCCAGCAGTGTGACTAGCGGGGAGACCCAGTACTTC. Translation gives CASSVTSGETQYF. This chain joins TRBV6-4 and TRBJ2-5, with TRBD2 matching over 10 bases. Trimming removed 4 bases from V and 5 bases from J; junction bases left unmatched: 1. Germline-derived CDR1 and CDR2 are MRHNA and SNTAGT. CDR3 length: 13 amino acids.